This TCR beta chain was documented in a study of cytomegalovirus exposure and HLA in healthy donors. About this clone itself: The antigen is unknown.

13 Jbeta primers and 60 Vbeta primers were used for the PCR. The repertoire was sequenced with immunoSEQ multiplex PCR; TCRdb's copy has only in-frame clones and lacks some. The table records about 160,000 clones, 65% to 90% of them present only once. Study results and caveats: With further analysis later on, most CMV-associated TCR beta chains appeared HLA-restricted.

This receptor was taken from a man aged 45 to 65 in good health and CMV-seropositive. Sequenced input: PBMCs.

CDR3 residues: CASSVTENSYTF. The CDR3 bases are TGTGCCAGCAGCGTGACGGAGAATAGCTACACCTTC. V and J are TRBV5-6 and TRBJ1-2; no clear D gene. The V gene lost 4 bases and the J gene lost 9 bases, with 13 bases spanning the gap. CDR1 is SGHDT and CDR2 is YYEEEE in the germline V gene. The CDR3 runs 12 residues.